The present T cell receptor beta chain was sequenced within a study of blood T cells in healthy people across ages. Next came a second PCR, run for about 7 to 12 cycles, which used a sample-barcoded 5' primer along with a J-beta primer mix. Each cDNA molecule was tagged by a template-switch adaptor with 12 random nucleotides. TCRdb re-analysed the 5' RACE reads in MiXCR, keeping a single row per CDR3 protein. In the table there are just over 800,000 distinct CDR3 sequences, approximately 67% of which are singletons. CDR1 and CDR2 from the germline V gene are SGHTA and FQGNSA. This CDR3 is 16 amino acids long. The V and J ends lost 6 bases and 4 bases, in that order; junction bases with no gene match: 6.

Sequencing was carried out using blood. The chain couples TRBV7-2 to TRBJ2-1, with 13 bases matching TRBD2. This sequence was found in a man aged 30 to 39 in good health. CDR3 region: CASSRLAGGLYNEQFF. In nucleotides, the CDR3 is TGTGCCAGCAGTCGACTAGCGGGAGGACTATACAATGAGCAGTTCTTC.